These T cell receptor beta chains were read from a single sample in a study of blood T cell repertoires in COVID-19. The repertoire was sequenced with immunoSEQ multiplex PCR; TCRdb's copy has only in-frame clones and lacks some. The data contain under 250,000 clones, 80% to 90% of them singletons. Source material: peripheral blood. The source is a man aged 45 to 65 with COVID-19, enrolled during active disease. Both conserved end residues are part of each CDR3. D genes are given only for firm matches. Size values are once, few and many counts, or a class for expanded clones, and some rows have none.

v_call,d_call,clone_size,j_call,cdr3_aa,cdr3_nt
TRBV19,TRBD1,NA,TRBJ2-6,CASNPGQGSSGANVLTF,TGTGCCAGTAATCCGGGACAGGGTAGCTCTGGGGCCAACGTCCTGACTTTC
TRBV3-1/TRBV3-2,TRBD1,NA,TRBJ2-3,CASSQSQGALTDTQYF,TGTGCCAGCAGCCAGTCACAGGGGGCGTTAACAGATACGCAGTATTTT
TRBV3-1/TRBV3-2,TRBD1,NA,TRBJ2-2,CASTSQGAGGELFF,TGTGCCAGCACCTCCCAGGGGGCTGGCGGGGAGCTGTTTTTT
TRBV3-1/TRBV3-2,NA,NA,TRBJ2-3,CASSGGASTDTQYF,TGTGCCAGCAGCGGAGGTGCTAGCACAGATACGCAGTATTTT
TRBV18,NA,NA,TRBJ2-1,CASSPIHTENNEQFF,TGTGCCAGCTCACCGATCCATACAGAGAACAATGAGCAGTTCTTC
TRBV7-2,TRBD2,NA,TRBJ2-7,CASSLGGSLYEQYF,TGTGCCAGCAGCTTGGGCGGGAGTCTCTACGAGCAGTACTTC
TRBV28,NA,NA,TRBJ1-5,CASSRQVQPQHF,TGTGCCAGCAGTCGTCAGGTACAGCCCCAGCATTTT
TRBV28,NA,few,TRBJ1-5,CASSLWTQGGPQHF,TGTGCCAGCAGTTTATGGACCCAAGGAGGGCCCCAGCATTTT
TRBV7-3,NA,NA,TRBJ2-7,CASSLGLQAAGSEQYF,TGTGCCAGCAGCTTAGGTCTACAAGCGGCCGGCTCCGAGCAGTACTTC
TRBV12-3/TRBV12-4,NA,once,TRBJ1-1,CASSSLQGTEAFF,TGTGCCAGCAGTTCCCTGCAGGGCACTGAAGCTTTCTTT
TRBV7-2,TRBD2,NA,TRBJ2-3,CASSLASGVDTQYF,TGTGCCAGCAGCTTAGCTAGCGGGGTCGATACGCAGTATTTT
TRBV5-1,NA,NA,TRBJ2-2,CASSLGTGGELFF,TGCGCCAGCAGCTTGGGTACTGGCGGGGAGCTGTTTTTT
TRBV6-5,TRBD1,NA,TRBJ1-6,CASTVGGQENSPLHF,TGTGCCAGCACCGTAGGGGGACAGGAGAATTCACCCCTCCACTTT
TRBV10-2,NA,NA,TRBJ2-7,CASSEMVGGNHEQYF,TGCGCCAGCAGTGAGATGGTCGGGGGTAACCACGAGCAGTACTTC
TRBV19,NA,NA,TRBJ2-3,CASSNEAPPDTQYF,TGTGCCAGTAGTAACGAGGCACCACCAGATACGCAGTATTTT
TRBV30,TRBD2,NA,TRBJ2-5,CAWSVGLGRGETQYF,TGTGCCTGGAGTGTAGGCCTGGGGCGGGGGGAGACCCAGTACTTC
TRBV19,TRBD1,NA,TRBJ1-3,CASNPGQGENTIYF,TGTGCCAGTAATCCGGGACAGGGAGAAAACACCATATATTTT
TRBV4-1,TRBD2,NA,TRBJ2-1,CASSQESPAGGPSNRGNEQFF,TGCGCCAGCAGCCAAGAATCCCCAGCGGGAGGGCCTTCCAACCGAGGGAATGAGCAGTTCTTC
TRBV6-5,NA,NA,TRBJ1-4,CASRSQEKLFF,TGTGCCAGCAGGAGCCAAGAAAAACTGTTTTTT
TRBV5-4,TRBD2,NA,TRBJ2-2,CASSPGLVSTGELFF,TGTGCCAGCAGCCCCGGACTAGTAAGCACCGGGGAGCTGTTTTTT
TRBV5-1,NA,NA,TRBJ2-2,CASSLDFGGEGELFF,TGCGCCAGCAGCTTGGATTTCGGCGGGGAAGGGGAGCTGTTTTTT
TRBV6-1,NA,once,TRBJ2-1,CASSEGAGWLNNEQFF,TGTGCCAGCAGTGAAGGGGCAGGGTGGCTCAACAATGAGCAGTTCTTC
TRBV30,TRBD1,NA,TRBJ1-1,CAWSVPDRENTEAFF,TGTGCCTGGAGTGTTCCTGACAGGGAGAACACTGAAGCTTTCTTT
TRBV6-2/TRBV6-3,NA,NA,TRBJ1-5,CASSRGGGNQPQHF,TGTGCCAGCAGCCGGGGGGGCGGCAATCAGCCCCAGCATTTT
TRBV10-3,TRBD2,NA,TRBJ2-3,CAINAGGSADTQYF,TGTGCCATCAACGCGGGGGGGTCGGCAGATACGCAGTATTTT
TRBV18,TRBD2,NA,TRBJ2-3,CASAKTSGRDTQYF,TGTGCCAGCGCGAAGACTAGCGGGAGGGATACGCAGTATTTT
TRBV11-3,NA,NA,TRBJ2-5,CASSHGETQYF,TGTGCCAGCAGCCACGGGGAGACCCAGTACTTC
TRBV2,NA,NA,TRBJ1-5,CASSEARVEQPQHF,TGTGCCAGCAGTGAAGCACGGGTTGAGCAGCCCCAGCATTTT
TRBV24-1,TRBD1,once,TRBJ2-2,CATSDTRTGGTGELFF,TGTGCCACCAGTGATACCCGGACAGGGGGGACCGGGGAGCTGTTTTTT
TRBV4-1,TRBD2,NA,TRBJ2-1,CASSAVAGAFNEQFF,TGCGCCAGCAGCGCTGTAGCGGGAGCTTTCAATGAGCAGTTCTTC
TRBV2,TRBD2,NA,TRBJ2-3,CASLEASGRSTTTDTQYF,TGTGCCAGCCTCGAGGCTAGCGGGAGGAGTACTACGACAGATACGCAGTATTTT
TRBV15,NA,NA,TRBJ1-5,CATSRDRGYDQPQHF,TGTGCCACCAGCAGGGATAGAGGGTATGATCAGCCCCAGCATTTT
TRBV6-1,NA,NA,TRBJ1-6,CASSEDSPRAAYNSPLHF,TGTGCCAGCAGTGAAGATTCCCCCAGGGCCGCATATAATTCACCCCTCCACTTT
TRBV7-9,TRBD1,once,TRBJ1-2,CASSLAGTENLYGYTF,TGTGCCAGCAGCTTAGCCGGGACAGAAAACCTCTATGGCTACACCTTC
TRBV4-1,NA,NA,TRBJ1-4,CASSQDGTNLNEKLFF,TGCGCCAGCAGCCAAGACGGGACTAACCTGAATGAAAAACTGTTTTTT
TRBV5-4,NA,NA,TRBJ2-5,CASSLERGTETQYF,TGTGCCAGCAGCTTGGAGCGCGGGACAGAGACCCAGTACTTC
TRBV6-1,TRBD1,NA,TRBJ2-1,CASSALVQGASYNEQFF,TGTGCCAGCAGTGCCCTAGTACAGGGGGCTTCCTACAATGAGCAGTTCTTC
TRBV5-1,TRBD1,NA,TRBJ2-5,CASSFGRPGQARQETQYF,TGCGCCAGCAGCTTTGGGCGACCGGGACAGGCTAGGCAAGAGACCCAGTACTTC
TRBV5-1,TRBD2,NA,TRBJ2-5,CASSSGLAGETQYF,TGCGCCAGCAGCTCGGGACTAGCTGGGGAGACCCAGTACTTC
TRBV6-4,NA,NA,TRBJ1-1,CASSPTLQGEAFF,TGTGCCAGCAGCCCTACCCTGCAGGGTGAAGCTTTCTTT
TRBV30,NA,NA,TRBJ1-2,CAWSGIGGNYGYTF,TGTGCCTGGAGTGGAATCGGGGGGAACTATGGCTACACCTTC
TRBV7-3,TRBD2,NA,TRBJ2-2,CASSLSREAWREGPGRTGELFF,TGTGCCAGCAGCTTAAGCCGGGAGGCCTGGCGGGAGGGCCCCGGAAGGACCGGGGAGCTGTTTTTT
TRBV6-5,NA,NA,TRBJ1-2,CASTRERNGYGYTF,TGTGCCAGCACTAGAGAAAGAAACGGGTATGGCTACACCTTC
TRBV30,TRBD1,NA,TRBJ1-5,CAWSAGGNQPQHF,TGTGCCTGGAGTGCAGGGGGGAATCAGCCCCAGCATTTT
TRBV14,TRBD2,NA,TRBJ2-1,CASSRNAGLAGEGEQFF,TGTGCCAGCAGCCGAAACGCGGGACTAGCGGGAGAGGGGGAGCAGTTCTTC
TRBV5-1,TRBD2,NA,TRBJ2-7,CASSSTSGSRYEQYF,TGCGCCAGCAGCTCCACTAGCGGGAGCAGGTACGAGCAGTACTTC
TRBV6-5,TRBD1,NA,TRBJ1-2,CASRPGQGYGYTF,TGTGCCAGCAGACCGGGACAGGGCTATGGCTACACCTTC